This is a list of T cell receptor beta chains from one sample in a study of blood T cell repertoires in COVID-19. Assay: immunoSEQ multiplex PCR; the TCRdb copy retains only in-frame clones and omits some. Altogether tens of thousands of clones are present, over 70% being singletons, with the ten largest covering around 6.1%. Specimen: peripheral blood. The receptors originated from a man aged 50 or older with active COVID-19. Both conserved end residues are part of each CDR3. Each record gives: J gene, V gene, D gene, clone size, CDR3 DNA, CDR3 protein. A D gene is named only where the DNA matches it firmly. Size tells how often a clone was seen (once, few, many) or the class of an expanded clone, and some rows leave it out.

j_gene: TRBJ2-3; v_gene: TRBV9; d_gene: -; abundance: -; CDR3nt: TGTGCCAGCAGCCCACACGACAGGATAAGTACAGATACGCAGTATTTT; CDR3aa: CASSPHDRISTDTQYF
j_gene: TRBJ2-3; v_gene: TRBV14; d_gene: TRBD2; abundance: -; CDR3nt: TGTGCCAGCAGCCAACTAGCGGGGGGCCATACGAAGCAGTATTTT; CDR3aa: CASSQLAGGHTKQYF
j_gene: TRBJ2-7; v_gene: TRBV7-2; d_gene: -; abundance: -; CDR3nt: TGTGCCAGCAGCCTTGGTACAGGGATAAAGAGCTACGAGCAGTACTTC; CDR3aa: CASSLGTGIKSYEQYF
j_gene: TRBJ2-4; v_gene: TRBV7-9; d_gene: -; abundance: -; CDR3nt: TGTGCCAGCAGCTTAGCTGGCAGTGACATTCAGTACTTC; CDR3aa: CASSLAGSDIQYF
j_gene: TRBJ2-1; v_gene: TRBV9; d_gene: TRBD1; abundance: once; CDR3nt: TGTGCCAGCAGCTCTCAGGACAGGGGAGGCAATGAGCAGTTCTTC; CDR3aa: CASSSQDRGGNEQFF
j_gene: TRBJ2-3; v_gene: TRBV27; d_gene: -; abundance: -; CDR3nt: TGTGCCAGCAGTCTTCCCTACACAGATACGCAGTATTTT; CDR3aa: CASSLPYTDTQYF
j_gene: TRBJ1-2; v_gene: TRBV7-8; d_gene: -; abundance: -; CDR3nt: TGTGCCAGCAGCACCCAGACAGGCTCCTACTATGGCTACACCTTC; CDR3aa: CASSTQTGSYYGYTF
j_gene: TRBJ2-7; v_gene: TRBV9; d_gene: TRBD2; abundance: once; CDR3nt: TGTGCCAGCAGCGTGTCTTCGGGGGGCTACGAGCAGTACTTC; CDR3aa: CASSVSSGGYEQYF
j_gene: TRBJ1-1; v_gene: TRBV7-2; d_gene: -; abundance: -; CDR3nt: TGTGCCAGCAGCTCCATACCCCGGAGCGCACCGCATTTT; CDR3aa: CASSSIPRSAPHF
j_gene: TRBJ1-2; v_gene: TRBV30; d_gene: -; abundance: -; CDR3nt: TGTGCCTGGAGTGTAGGGTACTCAGGGGGCTACACCTTC; CDR3aa: CAWSVGYSGGYTF
j_gene: TRBJ2-7; v_gene: TRBV7-9; d_gene: TRBD1; abundance: -; CDR3nt: TGTGCCATACATTCCGGGACAGGGGACTACGAGCAGTACTTC; CDR3aa: CAIHSGTGDYEQYF
j_gene: TRBJ1-1; v_gene: TRBV2; d_gene: -; abundance: -; CDR3nt: TGTGCCAGCACGAGACTTGAGAACACTGAAGCTTTCTTT; CDR3aa: CASTRLENTEAFF
j_gene: TRBJ2-3; v_gene: TRBV18; d_gene: -; abundance: -; CDR3nt: TGTGCCAGCTCACCACCGCGGGGCCTGATATCAGATACGCAGTATTTT; CDR3aa: CASSPPRGLISDTQYF
j_gene: TRBJ2-1; v_gene: TRBV3-1/TRBV3-2; d_gene: -; abundance: -; CDR3nt: TGTGCCAGCAGCCGCATGGGCTGGGACAATGAGCAGTTCTTC; CDR3aa: CASSRMGWDNEQFF
j_gene: TRBJ2-7; v_gene: TRBV12-3/TRBV12-4; d_gene: -; abundance: -; CDR3nt: TGTGCCAGTTCCCCACAGGGTGTCCACGAGCAGTACTTC; CDR3aa: CASSPQGVHEQYF
j_gene: TRBJ2-5; v_gene: TRBV5-1; d_gene: -; abundance: -; CDR3nt: TGCGCCAGCAGCTTGGGTTTGGCAGGGAAAGAGACCCAGTACTTC; CDR3aa: CASSLGLAGKETQYF
j_gene: TRBJ1-2; v_gene: TRBV27; d_gene: TRBD1; abundance: -; CDR3nt: TGTGCCAGCAGTTTTCAAGCCGGGACAGGGATCTATGGCTACACCTTC; CDR3aa: CASSFQAGTGIYGYTF
j_gene: TRBJ1-5; v_gene: TRBV6-2/TRBV6-3; d_gene: -; abundance: -; CDR3nt: TGTGCCAGCAGCCAGACAGGTTTCAATCAGCCCCAGCATTTT; CDR3aa: CASSQTGFNQPQHF
j_gene: TRBJ1-3; v_gene: TRBV7-6; d_gene: -; abundance: -; CDR3nt: TGTGCCAGCAGCTTAGGGGGGGGGTCTGGAAACACCATATATTTT; CDR3aa: CASSLGGGSGNTIYF
j_gene: TRBJ2-2; v_gene: TRBV6-6; d_gene: TRBD2; abundance: -; CDR3nt: TGTGCCAGCAGTCAGTTACTAGCGGGCCGGGGGGCCGGGGAGCTGTTTTTT; CDR3aa: CASSQLLAGRGAGELFF
j_gene: TRBJ2-7; v_gene: TRBV24-1; d_gene: TRBD2; abundance: -; CDR3nt: TGTGCCACCTCCCCGGGAGGAAATTTCTACGAGCAGTACTTC; CDR3aa: CATSPGGNFYEQYF
j_gene: TRBJ1-2; v_gene: TRBV5-6; d_gene: TRBD1; abundance: -; CDR3nt: TGTGCCAGCAGCTTAGTTATTCGGACAGGGACCGCCGGCTACACCTTC; CDR3aa: CASSLVIRTGTAGYTF
j_gene: TRBJ2-5; v_gene: TRBV24-1; d_gene: TRBD2; abundance: -; CDR3nt: TGTGCCACTGTAGGGACTAGCGGGAGTGGGGAGACCCAGTACTTC; CDR3aa: CATVGTSGSGETQYF
j_gene: TRBJ1-1; v_gene: TRBV28; d_gene: -; abundance: -; CDR3nt: TGTGCCAGCAGTCCCCGGACTCCCGTAAGGAACACTGAAGCTTTCTTT; CDR3aa: CASSPRTPVRNTEAFF
j_gene: TRBJ2-3; v_gene: TRBV5-1; d_gene: -; abundance: -; CDR3nt: TGCGCCAGCAGCTTAACCTATTCTAGCACAGATACGCAGTATTTT; CDR3aa: CASSLTYSSTDTQYF
j_gene: TRBJ1-5; v_gene: TRBV19; d_gene: -; abundance: once; CDR3nt: TGTGCCAGTAGTTCCGTTAGCGTTCCGCCCCAGCATTTT; CDR3aa: CASSSVSVPPQHF
j_gene: TRBJ2-1; v_gene: TRBV11-3; d_gene: TRBD2; abundance: -; CDR3nt: TGTGCCAGCAGCTTAGGACGGGGGGGATACAATGAGCAGTTCTTC; CDR3aa: CASSLGRGGYNEQFF
j_gene: TRBJ2-1; v_gene: TRBV24-1; d_gene: -; abundance: -; CDR3nt: TGTGCCACCAGTGATGCGAATGAGCAGTTCTTC; CDR3aa: CATSDANEQFF
j_gene: TRBJ1-2; v_gene: TRBV28; d_gene: -; abundance: -; CDR3nt: TGTGCCAGCAATCTCGCTAACTATGGCTACACCTTC; CDR3aa: CASNLANYGYTF
j_gene: TRBJ1-2; v_gene: TRBV14; d_gene: TRBD1; abundance: -; CDR3nt: TGTGCCAGCAGCCACCTCACCCGACAGGGACCCGCGGCTGGCTACACCTTC; CDR3aa: CASSHLTRQGPAAGYTF
j_gene: TRBJ2-3; v_gene: TRBV11-2; d_gene: -; abundance: -; CDR3nt: TGTGCCAGCAGCTTAGATCAGGGGGATACGCAGTATTTT; CDR3aa: CASSLDQGDTQYF
j_gene: TRBJ1-6; v_gene: TRBV19; d_gene: -; abundance: -; CDR3nt: TGTGCCAGTAGGCATCGGGGGAATTCACCCCTCCACTTT; CDR3aa: CASRHRGNSPLHF
j_gene: TRBJ1-2; v_gene: TRBV7-2; d_gene: -; abundance: -; CDR3nt: TGTGCCAGCAGCCCCGGGACAATCTATGGCTACACCTTC; CDR3aa: CASSPGTIYGYTF
j_gene: TRBJ2-5; v_gene: TRBV5-1; d_gene: TRBD2; abundance: -; CDR3nt: TGCGCCAGCAGCTTGGTTGGCGGGAGTGGAGAGACCCAGTACTTC; CDR3aa: CASSLVGGSGETQYF
j_gene: TRBJ2-5; v_gene: TRBV7-2; d_gene: -; abundance: -; CDR3nt: TGTGCCAGCAGCTTCAACCGGGGAGAGACCCAGTACTTC; CDR3aa: CASSFNRGETQYF
j_gene: TRBJ2-7; v_gene: TRBV27; d_gene: -; abundance: -; CDR3nt: TGTGCCAGCAGTCCGATAGGGGGTCGGTACGAGCAGTACTTC; CDR3aa: CASSPIGGRYEQYF
j_gene: TRBJ1-2; v_gene: TRBV19; d_gene: TRBD1; abundance: -; CDR3nt: TGTGCCAGTAGTCAGGACAGGGCCTATGGCTACACCTTC; CDR3aa: CASSQDRAYGYTF
j_gene: TRBJ2-5; v_gene: TRBV10-3; d_gene: -; abundance: -; CDR3nt: TGTGCCATCAGGGGGCAGGAAGAGACCCAGTACTTC; CDR3aa: CAIRGQEETQYF
j_gene: TRBJ1-1; v_gene: TRBV29-1; d_gene: -; abundance: -; CDR3nt: TGCAGCGTTGGGGAGCAGGGGACTGAAGCTTTCTTT; CDR3aa: CSVGEQGTEAFF
j_gene: TRBJ2-1; v_gene: TRBV7-2; d_gene: TRBD2; abundance: -; CDR3nt: TGTGCCAGCAGCTTAGCGAGACTAGCGGGGTACAATGAGCAGTTCTTC; CDR3aa: CASSLARLAGYNEQFF
j_gene: TRBJ2-1; v_gene: TRBV28; d_gene: TRBD2; abundance: -; CDR3nt: TGTGCCAGCAGTTTTAGGACTAGCGGGAGTAGTGAGCAGTTCTTC; CDR3aa: CASSFRTSGSSEQFF
j_gene: TRBJ2-7; v_gene: TRBV11-1; d_gene: TRBD2; abundance: -; CDR3nt: TGTGCCAGCAGGGCCGGGACTAGCGCCGAGCAGTACTTC; CDR3aa: CASRAGTSAEQYF
j_gene: TRBJ2-5; v_gene: TRBV27; d_gene: -; abundance: -; CDR3nt: TGTGCCAGCAGTTTAAGTTTGCGGGGTCACCAAGAGACCCAGTACTTC; CDR3aa: CASSLSLRGHQETQYF
j_gene: TRBJ2-1; v_gene: TRBV28; d_gene: TRBD2; abundance: -; CDR3nt: TGTGCCAGCAGCCTTACTAGCGGGAGGGCATTTGGGGAGCAGTTCTTC; CDR3aa: CASSLTSGRAFGEQFF
j_gene: TRBJ2-1; v_gene: TRBV7-2; d_gene: -; abundance: -; CDR3nt: TGTGCCAGCAGCTTAATCGAGTACAATGAGCAGTTCTTC; CDR3aa: CASSLIEYNEQFF
j_gene: TRBJ1-6; v_gene: TRBV6-4; d_gene: -; abundance: -; CDR3nt: TGTGCCAGCAGTGACTCGAACTTTTCACCCCTCCACTTT; CDR3aa: CASSDSNFSPLHF
j_gene: TRBJ2-2; v_gene: TRBV9; d_gene: -; abundance: -; CDR3nt: TGTGCCAGCAGCGTAGAATTTAACCGAGAGACCGGGGAGCTGTTTTTT; CDR3aa: CASSVEFNRETGELFF
j_gene: TRBJ2-2; v_gene: TRBV7-9; d_gene: -; abundance: -; CDR3nt: TGTGCCAGCAGCTCGCTACAGGGTACCGGGGAGCTGTTTTTT; CDR3aa: CASSSLQGTGELFF
j_gene: TRBJ1-4; v_gene: TRBV2; d_gene: -; abundance: few; CDR3nt: TGTGCCAGCAGCTCAGGGAAAGCAACTAATGAAAAACTGTTTTTT; CDR3aa: CASSSGKATNEKLFF
j_gene: TRBJ2-1; v_gene: TRBV9; d_gene: -; abundance: -; CDR3nt: TGTGCCAGCAGCGTAAGTCAGGGCCCCTACAATGAGCAGTTCTTC; CDR3aa: CASSVSQGPYNEQFF
j_gene: TRBJ1-3; v_gene: TRBV27; d_gene: -; abundance: -; CDR3nt: TGTGCCAGCAGTTTGAGACAGTCCAGCTCTGGAAACACCATATATTTT; CDR3aa: CASSLRQSSSGNTIYF
j_gene: TRBJ1-2; v_gene: TRBV5-6; d_gene: TRBD1; abundance: -; CDR3nt: TGTGCCAGCAGCCCCAGGGGGCGCATTAACTATGGCTACACCTTC; CDR3aa: CASSPRGRINYGYTF
j_gene: TRBJ1-5; v_gene: TRBV2; d_gene: TRBD1; abundance: once; CDR3nt: TGTGCCAGCACTGGACAGGGGGCATTTCAGCCCCAGCATTTT; CDR3aa: CASTGQGAFQPQHF
j_gene: TRBJ2-3; v_gene: TRBV6-5; d_gene: TRBD2; abundance: -; CDR3nt: TGTGCCAGCTCTCGTCGGCGGGGGAACACAGATACGCAGTATTTT; CDR3aa: CASSRRRGNTDTQYF
j_gene: TRBJ1-1; v_gene: TRBV7-6; d_gene: -; abundance: -; CDR3nt: TGTGCCAGCAGCTTAGGGGGCCGGGACGGGGGAAAGGGTTTCTTT; CDR3aa: CASSLGGRDGGKGFF
j_gene: TRBJ2-4; v_gene: TRBV11-3; d_gene: -; abundance: -; CDR3nt: TGTGCCAGCAGCTTCGGTAGGGGCAGGGATATCGGCATTCAGTACTTC; CDR3aa: CASSFGRGRDIGIQYF
j_gene: TRBJ2-5; v_gene: TRBV3-1/TRBV3-2; d_gene: -; abundance: few; CDR3nt: TGTGCCAGCAGCCATGCCCAGGGTCAAGAGACCCAGTACTTC; CDR3aa: CASSHAQGQETQYF